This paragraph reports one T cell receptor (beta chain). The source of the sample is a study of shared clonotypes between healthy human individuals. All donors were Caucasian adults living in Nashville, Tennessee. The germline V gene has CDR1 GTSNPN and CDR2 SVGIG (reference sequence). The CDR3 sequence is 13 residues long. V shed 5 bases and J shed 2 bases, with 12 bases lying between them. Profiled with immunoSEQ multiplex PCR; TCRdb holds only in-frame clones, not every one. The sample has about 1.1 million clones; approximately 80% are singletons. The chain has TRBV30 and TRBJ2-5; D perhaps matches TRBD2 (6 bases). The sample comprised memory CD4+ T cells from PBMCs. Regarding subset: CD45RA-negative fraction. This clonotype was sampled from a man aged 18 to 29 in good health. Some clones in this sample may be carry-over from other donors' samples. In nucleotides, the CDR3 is TGTGCCTGGGAAGGAGGGCCACAAGAGACCCAGTACTTC. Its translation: CAWEGGPQETQYF.